This T cell receptor beta chain appears in the sequencing data of a study of blood T cell repertoires in COVID-19. Turning to the study itself: The analysed material was cDNA or gDNA that came from T cells, B-cell-depleted T cells, or PBMCs.

Original analysis: For nucleated cells, counts were estimated from reference gene primer amplification. Some clones are missing from TCRdb's copy, which holds only in-frame ones; the method was immunoSEQ multiplex PCR. For V, J and clone size, that table is used; D and trimming come from the DNA. The sample shows roughly 170,000 clones, under 85% of them seen only once. The ends were cut back, 5 bases at V and 0 bases at J, with 11 bases in the middle. The CDR3 has 14 amino acids. The germline CDR1 and CDR2 sequences are SEHNR and FQNEAQ (reference sequence). This clone was observed once. The source material was peripheral blood. The TCR comes from a human donor in a cohort sampled during active COVID-19. This chain uses TRBV7-9 with TRBJ2-7; D is uncertain. In DNA, the CDR3 is TGTGCCAGCAGCCCCGGAGAGAGCTCCTACGAGCAGTACTTC. It translates to CASSPGESSYEQYF.